Presented here are 32 T cell receptor beta chains from one specimen sequenced in a study of post-analysis software for immune sequencing data. Study-wide findings and caveats: Controls had lower frequencies than patients of four or five TRBV segments, which included TRBV5-6, TRBV5-1 and TRBV20-1.

Incorporated into the TCR beta cDNA libraries were unique molecular identifiers, which served to reduce PCR and sequencing biases. Each CDR3 protein is one row after TCRdb ran MiXCR on the PCR reads. The profile covers about 540,000 distinct CDR3 sequences, with about a third appearing a single time and about 5.6% taken by the ten largest. The antigens for these receptors are not known. The sample was blood. The receptors originated from a girl aged 2 to 17 with multiple sclerosis.

This clonotype has only a few counts. The chain couples TRBV12-3 or TRBV12-4 to TRBJ1-2; the D gene is possibly TRBD1 (6 bases). With 7 bases removed from V and 3 bases from J, the gap between germline ends came to 21 bases. CDR3 length equals 16 residues. In DNA form, the CDR3 reads TGTGCCAGCACACCCATTCGATCGGGGGGCGACTATGGCTACACCTTC. Encoded protein: CASTPIRSGGDYGYTF.

CDR3 region: CASRDRGEKLFF. In DNA, the CDR3 is TGTGCCAGCAGGGATAGAGGTGAAAAACTGTTTTTT. The chain joins TRBV12-3 or TRBV12-4 to TRBJ1-4; D is unclear. V was pared by 6 bases and J by 7 bases, with 9 bases between. CDR3 length: 12 residues.

The table lists this clonotype with a few counts. This chain connects TRBV20-1 to TRBJ1-5; D possibly corresponds to TRBD1 (6 bases). Per germline, CDR1 DFQATT and CDR2 SNEGSKA (reference sequence). The CDR3 extends over 13 amino acids. The germline V and J ends were trimmed by 6 bases and 5 bases, with 14 bases remaining between them. The CDR3 coding sequence is TGCAGTGCGAGGGGGGTTGGCGATCAGCCCCAGCATTTT. It translates to CSARGVGDQPQHF.

This clonotype was counted between two and nine times. The J gene is TRBJ2-5, the V gene TRBV5-5; D is ambiguous. V dropped 4 bases and J dropped 3 bases, with 19 bases sitting between them. The CDR3 extends over 16 amino acids. CDR1 and CDR2 from the germline V gene are SGHKS and YYEKEE (reference sequence). The CDR3 DNA follows: TGTGCCAGCAGCCTCACCCGTTCAGGTGGGGAAGAGACCCAGTACTTC. Translated, it gives CASSLTRSGGEETQYF. Looking up the rest from reference TRBV5-5 and TRBJ2-5 gives the full variable domain: DAGVTQSPTHLIKTRGQQVTLRCSPISGHKSVSWYQQVLGQGPQFIFQYYEKEERGRGNFPDRFSARQFPNYSSELNVNALLLGDSALYLCASSLTRSGGEETQYFGPGTRLLVL.

The chain uses TRBV2 and TRBJ2-1; possibly TRBD2 for D (6 bases). This CDR3 is 16 amino acids long. From germline, CDR1 is SNHLY and CDR2 FYNNEI. V was clipped by 6 bases and J by 2 bases, with 17 bases between them. CDR3 residues: CASSYVEGLPYNEQFF. The CDR3 nucleotides are TGTGCCAGCAGCTACGTCGAGGGACTTCCCTACAATGAGCAGTTCTTC.

This chain uses TRBV4-1 with TRBJ2-5; 7 nucleotides agree with TRBD1. Germline values: CDR1 MGHRA, CDR2 YSYEKL. V lost 3 bases and J lost 1; bases outside the gene matches: 2. The CDR3 loop spans 14 amino acids. The CDR3 is CASSQGQLQETQYF. Here the CDR3 DNA reads TGCGCCAGCAGCCAGGGACAGCTCCAAGAGACCCAGTACTTC.

This clonotype was found a few times. This rearrangement joins TRBV20-1 to TRBJ2-1; possibly TRBD2 for D (7 bases). The CDR3 totals 19 residues. The V gene lost 3 bases and the J gene lost 4 bases, with 28 bases spanning the gap. From germline, CDR1 is DFQATT and CDR2 SNEGSKA (reference sequence). The CDR3, as DNA: TGCAGTGCTAGTGTTCCCCCTCACCTCGGGGGGCCGCGGTACAATGAGCAGTTCTTC. This codes for CSASVPPHLGGPRYNEQFF.

This clonotype was seen a few times. The J gene is TRBJ1-1, the V gene TRBV20-1; no clear D gene. The CDR3 has 15 residues. Germline V gene data show CDR1 as DFQATT and CDR2 as SNEGSKA (reference sequence). V lost 3 bases, J lost 1 base, and 15 bases lay in between. The CDR3 DNA is TGCAGTGCTAGTCGTCCGATGCACGGGAACACTGAAGCTTTCTTT. Its translation is CSASRPMHGNTEAFF.

This clonotype was picked up many times. In DNA, the CDR3 is TGCAGTGCTAGGGGACTAGCCCGGAGCACAGATACGCAGTATTTT. Translating gives CSARGLARSTDTQYF. This chain connects TRBV20-1 to TRBJ2-3; TRBD2 agrees at 9 bases. The CDR3 contains 15 residues. V shed 3 bases, J shed 0 bases, and the junction held 4 bases outside the gene matches. Germline V gene sequence: CDR1 DFQATT, CDR2 SNEGSKA (reference sequence).

This clonotype was counted a few times. V usage is TRBV5-1 and J usage is TRBJ1-6; 8 nucleotides line up with TRBD1. Trimming took 5 bases from V and 2 from J; bases not matched to a gene: 3. The CDR3 is made up of 15 amino acids. In germline, CDR1 is SGHRS, CDR2 YFSETQ. This chain's CDR3 is CASRRDRTYNSPLHF. The DNA for the CDR3 is TGCGCCAGCAGACGGGACAGGACCTATAATTCACCCCTCCACTTT.

In its sample, this clonotype was seen a few times. CDR3 loop: CSAISGTGGNEQFF. DNA for the CDR3: TGCAGTGCTATCTCCGGGACAGGGGGCAATGAGCAGTTCTTC. The rearrangement uses TRBV20-1 and TRBJ2-1; TRBD1 matches at 11 bases. Germline V gene data show CDR1 as DFQATT and CDR2 as SNEGSKA (reference sequence). The V gene end was trimmed by 4 bases and the J gene end by 6 bases; junction bases not matched to a gene: 5. The CDR3 is 14 residues long.

There are many counts of this clonotype. The J gene is TRBJ2-3, the V gene TRBV6-2 or TRBV6-3, with 7 positions matching TRBD2. The CDR3 is 14 amino acids. Per the germline V gene, CDR1 is MNHEY and CDR2 is SVGEGT. The V gene end was trimmed by 6 bases and the J gene end by 0 bases; junction bases not matched to a gene: 3. The CDR3 DNA sequence: TGTGCCAGCAGGAAACTAGCGAGCACAGATACGCAGTATTTT. This translates into CASRKLASTDTQYF.

This clonotype occurred many times. The chain is built from TRBV20-1 and TRBJ2-1; a possible D gene is TRBD1 (6 bases). The CDR3 covers 15 residues. From germline, CDR1 is DFQATT and CDR2 SNEGSKA (reference sequence). Deletions cut 6 bases from V and 1 base from J, with 16 bases between. The CDR3 spells CSARPSRGSYNEQFF. In DNA form, the CDR3 reads TGCAGTGCCAGACCGTCCAGGGGTTCCTACAATGAGCAGTTCTTC.

A few counts support this clonotype. This chain links TRBV11-2 with TRBJ2-3; 7 nucleotides match TRBD2. The CDR3 is 19 amino acids. Germline trimming cut 1 base from V and 1 base from J; bases unmatched to any gene: 14. Germline V gives CDR1 SGHAT, CDR2 FQNNGV. The CDR3 DNA sequence: TGTGCCAGCAGCTTAGGAGGGAGTGGGCCTAGCGGCCGCACAGATACGCAGTATTTT. Encoded protein: CASSLGGSGPSGRTDTQYF.

The gene calls are TRBV5-1 and TRBJ2-1; TRBD1 matches at 10 bases. Trimming removed 3 bases from V and 6 bases from J; junction bases left unmatched: 18. This CDR3 spans 19 amino acids. Germline assignment: CDR1 SGHRS and CDR2 YFSETQ. In DNA, the CDR3 is TGCGCCAGCAGCTCGGGGGCGGCTCTGACCGGGACAGGGGTCAATGAGCAGTTCTTC. Amino acids: CASSSGAALTGTGVNEQFF.

This clonotype was seen more than once but under ten times. The V and J genes are TRBV5-1 and TRBJ2-7, with D possibly being TRBD1 (6 bases). Trimming left V 4 bases short and J 2 bases short, with 16 bases between. Germline V gene data show CDR1 as SGHRS and CDR2 as YFSETQ. The CDR3 contains 15 residues. CDR3: CASSPRQATTYEQYF. The CDR3 coding sequence is TGCGCCAGCAGCCCACGACAGGCGACGACCTACGAGCAGTACTTC.

The gene calls are TRBV12-3 or TRBV12-4 and TRBJ2-1; 9 bases align to TRBD2. CDR3 length: 18 amino acids. V lost 3 bases, J lost 6 bases, and 15 bases stayed unmatched. The CDR3 DNA reads TGTGCCAGCAGTTTTTTGGGTCGAGCGGGGGGCAGCCTCAATGAGCAGTTCTTC. Its translation is CASSFLGRAGGSLNEQFF.

This clonotype was counted a few times. This sequence joins TRBV3-1 and TRBJ2-6; TRBD1 agrees at 10 bases. In germline, CDR1 is LGHDT, CDR2 YNNKEL (reference sequence). The CDR3 is made up of 17 amino acids. J gave up 2 bases and V 4 bases, and 5 bases lay outside the gene matches. The CDR3 DNA is TGTGCCAGCAGCCCCTGGGACAGGGGAACTGGGGCCAACGTCCTGACTTTC. It specifies CASSPWDRGTGANVLTF.

Many counts were recorded for this clonotype. The gene calls are TRBV9 and TRBJ2-1, with 9 bases fitting TRBD2. V trimming: 4 bases; J trimming: 1 base; junction bases outside the gene matches: 6. The CDR3 runs 16 residues. From germline, CDR1 is SGDLS and CDR2 YYNGEE. The CDR3 DNA reads TGTGCCAGCAGCCGGAGCGGGGGGTTGTCCTACAATGAGCAGTTCTTC. This gives the protein CASSRSGGLSYNEQFF.

This clonotype was seen a handful of times. This chain joins TRBV28 and TRBJ2-7; TRBD2 agrees at 12 bases. The germline V gene encodes CDR1 MDHEN and CDR2 SYDVKM. The CDR3 extends over 18 amino acids. The J segment lost 7 bases and the V segment lost 2 bases, leaving 15 bases of the junction unmatched. The CDR3 DNA reads TGTGCCAGCAGTTTACACGTCGGACTAGCGGGGTCCCCCGGGGAGCAGTACTTC. Encoded protein: CASSLHVGLAGSPGEQYF.

This clonotype was seen only a few times. The chain combines TRBV7-2 with TRBJ2-5; 10 bases fit TRBD2. V was pared by 1 base and J by 2 bases, with 10 bases of the junction left unmatched. This CDR3 has 18 amino acids. Germline CDR1 is SGHTA and CDR2 is FQGNSA. This CDR3 is CASSLVVAGGVGQETQYF. DNA for the CDR3: TGTGCCAGCAGCTTAGTTGTAGCGGGGGGCGTTGGGCAAGAGACCCAGTACTTC.

About this clonotype itself: Its ends do not fully match the called genes, so a read error is possible. The chain uses TRBV29-1 and TRBJ1-2; 7 bases fit TRBD1. Per the germline V gene, CDR1 is SQVTM and CDR2 is ANQGSEA. This CDR3 contains 15 residues. Written as DNA, the CDR3 is TGCGGCGTTGGTATAGGGGGCGCTTCTGGCTATGGCTACACCTTC. It codes for CGVGIGGASGYGYTF.

In its sample, this clonotype was seen a few times. The CDR3 DNA sequence: TGTGCCAGCAGCTCGGAAGCCAGCACAGATACGCAGTATTTT. Protein sequence: CASSSEASTDTQYF. This chain connects TRBV12-3 or TRBV12-4 to TRBJ2-3, with D hard to call. This CDR3 comprises 14 residues. Trimming left V 6 bases short and J 0 bases short, with 10 bases between.

This clonotype was detected many times. This rearrangement joins TRBV10-3 to TRBJ2-6; D is ambiguous. Trimming removed 6 bases from V and 6 bases from J, with 9 bases in between. The germline CDR1 and CDR2 sequences are ENHRY and SYGVKD. The length of the CDR3 is 13 residues. The CDR3 protein is CAIRNGEANVLTF. CDR3 sequence (DNA): TGTGCCATCAGGAACGGAGAGGCCAACGTCCTGACTTTC.

This clonotype was detected a few times. CDR3 protein: CATTTRLASINEQFF. The CDR3 DNA sequence: TGTGCCACCACGACACGTTTGGCTAGTATCAATGAGCAGTTCTTC. V is TRBV15 and J is TRBJ2-1, with D unclear. CDR1 is LNHNV and CDR2 is YYDKDF in the germline V gene (reference sequence). Deletions cut 7 bases from V and 6 bases from J, with 19 bases between. There are 15 residues in the CDR3.

In its sample, this clonotype was seen a few times. The chain links TRBV28 to TRBJ2-3; D might be TRBD1 (6 bases). V lost 6 bases to trimming and J lost 0 bases, with 16 bases between them. CDR3 size: 16 residues. The germline V gene encodes CDR1 MDHEN and CDR2 SYDVKM. CDR3 coding DNA: TGTGCCAGCAGGGAAACGGACAGCACTAGCACAGATACGCAGTATTTT. It translates to CASRETDSTSTDTQYF.

J is TRBJ1-1 and V is TRBV4-1, with unresolved D. The CDR3 is made up of 14 amino acids. Germline lookup yields CDR1 MGHRA and CDR2 YSYEKL. V lost 5 bases and J 7 bases, leaving 17 bases between the germline ends. The CDR3 sequence is CASSWGPGGGEAFF. CDR3 nucleotides: TGCGCCAGCAGCTGGGGTCCGGGCGGTGGTGAAGCTTTCTTT.

The chain couples TRBV2 to TRBJ2-3, with D possibly TRBD1 on 6 matching bases. The CDR3 spans 16 residues. Looked up from germline, CDR1 is SNHLY and CDR2 is FYNNEI. Trimming took 1 base from V and 8 from J, leaving 19 bases between them. The CDR3 DNA sequence: TGTGCCAGCAGTGAAGAGAATGGGGACACTGGAGGTACGCAGTATTTT. Its translation: CASSEENGDTGGTQYF.

This clonotype came up a few times. V is TRBV6-4 and J is TRBJ2-3, with no clear D. V was pared by 4 bases and J by 4 bases, with 12 bases between. Germline assignment: CDR1 MRHNA and CDR2 SNTAGT. The CDR3 contains 14 residues. In nucleotides, the CDR3 is TGTGCCAGCAGTGTTCTGAGCGACGCAGATACGCAGTATTTT. Amino acid sequence: CASSVLSDADTQYF.

This clonotype appeared a few times. The chain employs TRBV7-3 and TRBJ2-1; 9 bases are shared with TRBD2. The CDR3 runs to 15 residues. Germline trimming cut 3 bases from V and 7 bases from J; bases unmatched to any gene: 7. The germline CDR1 and CDR2 sequences are SGHTA and FQGTGA. The CDR3 sequence is CASSFLRGGRNEQFF. Here the CDR3 DNA reads TGTGCCAGCAGCTTTTTGCGGGGGGGCCGAAATGAGCAGTTCTTC.

Only a few counts were recorded for this clonotype. CDR3: CASSQTGQGYTF. In DNA form, the CDR3 reads TGTGCCAGCAGCCAAACGGGACAGGGGTACACCTTC. The V call is TRBV5-4, the J call TRBJ1-2; TRBD1 agrees at 10 bases. V lost 4 bases, J lost 11 bases, and 5 bases stayed unmatched. CDR1 and CDR2 from the germline V gene are SGHNT and YYREEE (reference sequence). The CDR3 is 12 amino acids.

This clonotype has more than one count but fewer than ten. The chain carries TRBV6-6 and TRBJ1-5; D not certain. CDR3 size: 13 residues. Germline values: CDR1 MNHNY, CDR2 SVGAGI (reference sequence). Between the trimmed V and J ends, which lost 9 bases and 3 bases, there was a span of 12 bases. CDR3 amino acids: CASILGVNQPQHF. The CDR3 nucleotides read TGTGCCAGTATATTGGGTGTCAATCAGCCCCAGCATTTT.